This is a list of T cell receptor beta chains from one sample in a study of cytomegalovirus exposure and HLA in healthy donors. Some clones are missing from TCRdb's copy, which holds only in-frame ones; the method was immunoSEQ multiplex PCR. The data hold fewer than 130,000 clones, with around three quarters observed a single time. Sequencing input: PBMCs. These receptors all come from a man in his fifties in good health and CMV-seropositive. Both conserved end residues are part of each CDR3. The order of the fields is V gene, CDR3 protein.

TRBV20-1 CSPTRNYGYTF
TRBV10-1 CASSETSGNETQYF
TRBV6-4 CASSDAGRGYTF
TRBV11-3 CASNQLLRGGHGEYF
TRBV6-5 CASSYDPGMTEAFF
TRBV5-6 CASSLRGYSNQPQHF
TRBV27 CASSRRDRVNSPLHF
TRBV5-1 CASSLGDRGYEQYF
TRBV10-3 CAISQQGPNQPQHF
TRBV6-5 CASSYFRGGRNTEAFF
TRBV2 CASTGLGSYNEQFF
TRBV5-4 CASSLDGGGTKNIQYF
TRBV5-5 CASSLALSYEQYF
TRBV6-1 CASRETVSYNEQFF
TRBV25-1 CASRGLAGARENTDTQYF
TRBV2 CASRETGAEQYF
TRBV20-1 CSARTGFEQYF
TRBV9 CASSVRTSGSTDTQYF
TRBV5-6 CASSLGGGPREQYF
TRBV10-1 CASSRTGTGVKDEQFF
TRBV6-4 CASSDGLGETQYF
TRBV6-5 CASSHGPQGEAFF